The 28 T cell receptor beta chains presented below share a single source sample, sequenced in a study of post-analysis software for immune sequencing data. Overall study results and limits: Higher frequency in patients than in controls was seen for roughly five TRBV segments, with TRBV5-6, TRBV5-1 and TRBV20-1 among them.

For these TCRs, the target antigens are not known. TCR beta libraries were prepared from cDNA with unique molecular identifiers. MiXCR, applied by TCRdb to the PCR reads, yields one record per CDR3 protein. The table records roughly 570,000 distinct CDR3 sequences, 30% to 40% of them present only once. The sample taken for sequencing was blood. The origin of the receptors is a girl younger than 18 with multiple sclerosis.

This chain joins TRBV15 and TRBJ2-5; the D gene could be TRBD1 or TRBD2 (6 bases each). Trimming removed 0 bases from V and 5 bases from J, with 19 bases in between. CDR1 is LNHNV and CDR2 is YYDKDF in the germline V gene (reference sequence). This CDR3 contains 17 residues. CDR3 region: CATSRDRKGGMWETQYF. The CDR3 nucleotides are TGTGCCACCAGCAGAGATCGAAAGGGGGGTATGTGGGAGACCCAGTACTTC.

This chain links TRBV11-2 with TRBJ2-7; TRBD2 is a possible D gene (6 bases). Germline V lookup: CDR1 SGHAT, CDR2 FQNNGV. The CDR3 loop spans 17 amino acids. V was cut by 1 base and J by 0 bases, with 16 bases left in between. The CDR3 DNA reads as TGTGCCAGCAGCTTAGGTCGGGGCGGGGTTAGCTCCTACGAGCAGTACTTC. This codes for CASSLGRGGVSSYEQYF.

This clonotype was seen a few times. The chain couples TRBV7-9 to TRBJ1-2; D might be TRBD1 (6 bases). The CDR3 is made up of 15 amino acids. V lost 1 base and J lost 4, with 13 bases in between. CDR1 and CDR2 (germline): SEHNR, FQNEAQ (reference sequence). CDR3 sequence: CASSLDRVASYGYTF. CDR3 DNA: TGTGCCAGCAGCTTAGACAGGGTCGCGAGCTATGGCTACACCTTC.

The rearrangement uses TRBV20-1 and TRBJ2-1; D uncertain. Gene TRBJ2-7 matches the end of the DNA better, so the J call may be wrong. The germline V gene encodes CDR1 DFQATT and CDR2 SNEGSKA (reference sequence). This CDR3 has 13 residues. Written as DNA, the CDR3 is TGCAGTGTCCCGGCGGTCGTAAACAATGAGCAGTACTTC. Protein sequence: CSVPAVVNNEQYF.

This clonotype was seen only a few times. The gene calls are TRBV7-3 and TRBJ2-1; TRBD2 aligns across 9 bases. With V trimmed by 1 base and J by 8 bases, 6 bases remained unmatched. Germline V gene data show CDR1 as SGHTA and CDR2 as FQGTGA. The CDR3 length is 15 residues. The CDR3 loop is CASSLRASGIYEQFF. CDR3 in DNA: TGTGCCAGCAGCTTAAGGGCTAGCGGGATCTATGAGCAGTTCTTC.

This chain joins TRBV27 and TRBJ2-5; D is unclear. With 6 bases removed from V and 5 bases from J, the gap between germline ends came to 10 bases. This CDR3 region has 12 residues. The germline V gene has CDR1 MNHEY and CDR2 SMNVEV (reference sequence). CDR3 sequence: CASSFMGETQYF. DNA for the CDR3: TGTGCCAGCAGCTTTATGGGGGAGACCCAGTACTTC.

This clonotype was detected only a few times. The J gene is TRBJ2-1, the V gene TRBV27; 7 bases line up with TRBD2. J was trimmed by 6 bases and V by 2 bases; bases with no gene match: 4. This CDR3 contains 14 residues. CDR1 MNHEY and CDR2 SMNVEV come from the germline V gene (reference sequence). The CDR3 spells CASSLGWGGNEQFF. CDR3 bases: TGTGCCAGCAGTTTAGGTTGGGGGGGCAATGAGCAGTTCTTC.

On this clonotype: An end of the junction does not agree with germline; a read error may underlie this. The chain combines TRBV9 with TRBJ2-1; a weak D match, TRBD1 (5 bases). CDR1 SGDLS and CDR2 YYNGEE come from the germline V gene. This CDR3 has 14 amino acids. The CDR3 DNA reads TGTGTCAGCAGCGTGGGTTTAGGGGTTGATGAGCAGTTCTTC. It codes for CVSSVGLGVDEQFF.

This clonotype was seen only a few times. The rearrangement uses TRBV5-1 and TRBJ2-1; possibly TRBD2 for D (6 bases). Trimming shortened V by 0 bases and J by 6 bases, and 16 bases separated the two germline ends. Looked up from germline, CDR1 is SGHRS and CDR2 is YFSETQ. This CDR3 region has 16 residues. The CDR3 sequence is CASSLAGLVSGNEQFF. In nucleotides, the CDR3 is TGCGCCAGCAGCTTGGCCGGTCTAGTTAGCGGCAATGAGCAGTTCTTC. Filled out from reference TRBV5-1 and TRBJ2-1, the complete variable domain reads KAGVTQTPRYLIKTRGQQVTLSCSPISGHRSVSWYQQTPGQGLQFLFEYFSETQRNKGNFPGRFSGRQFSNSRSEMNVSTLELGDSALYLCASSLAGLVSGNEQFFGPGTRLTVL.

V is TRBV28 and J is TRBJ1-2; D unresolved. Trimming shortened V by 3 bases and J by 10 bases, and 12 bases separated the two germline ends. Germline CDR1 and CDR2: MDHEN and SYDVKM. CDR3 size: 12 residues. DNA for the CDR3: TGTGCCAGCAGTTTCTTTGGACCAGACTACACCTTC. Its protein product is CASSFFGPDYTF.

Regarding this clonotype: The germline gene is not matched at one end of the junction; a read error may be the cause. This rearrangement joins TRBV5-1 to TRBJ2-3; 12 bases are a match to TRBD1. The CDR3 length is 17 residues. Germline V gene sequence: CDR1 SGHRS, CDR2 YFSETQ. The CDR3 nucleotides read TGCGCCGGCAGCCCGGAACCGGGACAGGGGGCCGCATATACGCAGTATTTT. It translates to CAGSPEPGQGAAYTQYF.

The chain's CDR3 is CSATDRNTQYF. The CDR3 DNA reads as TGCAGTGCTACCGACCGGAATACGCAGTATTTT. The V gene is TRBV20-1, the J gene TRBJ2-3; D ambiguous. The CDR3 length is 11 residues. The V end was cut by 4 bases, the J end by 7 bases, with 9 bases between. Per germline, CDR1 DFQATT and CDR2 SNEGSKA (reference sequence).

This clonotype was detected a few times. The CDR3 DNA is TGTGCCAGCAGCTCCTCAGGGGGCGGCGGCTATGGCTACACCTTC. It is translated as CASSSSGGGGYGYTF. This chain links TRBV7-2 with TRBJ1-2; TRBD1 aligns across 8 bases. Germline lookup yields CDR1 SGHTA and CDR2 FQGNSA. With V trimmed by 4 bases and J by 4 bases, 8 bases remained unmatched. The CDR3 is 15 residues long.

V is TRBV13 and J is TRBJ1-4, with 11 positions matching TRBD1. Germline V gene sequence: CDR1 PRHDT, CDR2 FYEKMQ (reference sequence). J was trimmed by 6 bases and V by 4 bases; bases with no gene match: 16. CDR3 length: 19 amino acids. CDR3 region: CASSSSLGQQGQGDEKLFF. CDR3 bases: TGTGCCAGCAGCTCAAGCCTCGGTCAACAGGGACAGGGGGATGAAAAACTGTTTTTT.

This chain joins TRBV9 and TRBJ2-2; 9 bases are shared with TRBD2. From germline, CDR1 is SGDLS and CDR2 YYNGEE. Germline trimming cut 3 bases from V and 7 bases from J; bases unmatched to any gene: 7. The CDR3 is 15 amino acids. CDR3 sequence (DNA): TGTGCCAGCAGCGGGGTAGCGGGGGAACTCGGGGAGCTGTTTTTT. It yields the protein CASSGVAGELGELFF. Supplemented by reference TRBV9 and TRBJ2-2, the full variable domain reads DSGVTQTPKHLITATGQRVTLRCSPRSGDLSVYWYQQSLDQGLQFLIQYYNGEERAKGNILERFSAQQFPDLHSELNLSSLELGDSALYFCASSGVAGELGELFFGEGSRLTVL.

This clonotype came up a few times. The rearrangement links TRBV25-1 to TRBJ1-1; possibly TRBD1 for D (6 bases). The CDR3 extends over 15 amino acids. From germline, CDR1 is MGHDK and CDR2 SYGVNS. Trimming took 3 bases from V and 6 from J, leaving 17 bases between them. As DNA, the CDR3 is TGTGCCAGCAGTGACCAGGACCGAGGGGGGCCTGAAGCTTTCTTT. This codes for CASSDQDRGGPEAFF.

The chain couples TRBV5-1 to TRBJ1-1; D is perhaps TRBD1 (6 bases). CDR1 and CDR2 from the germline V gene are SGHRS and YFSETQ. Trimming took off 4 bases at V and 2 bases at J, with 15 bases between the two ends. The CDR3 is 15 amino acids. The CDR3 region has the DNA TGCGCCAGCAGCCCGATAAAGGGGGGAAACACTGAAGCTTTCTTT. Encoded protein: CASSPIKGGNTEAFF.

This chain links TRBV6-6 with TRBJ1-1, with D tentatively TRBD1 (5 bases). The CDR3 consists of 11 residues. CDR1 and CDR2 from the germline V gene are MNHNY and SVGAGI (reference sequence). V lost 11 bases, J lost 8 bases, and 15 bases lay in between. The CDR3 bases are TGTGCCGCCGACGGGGCAGGGGAAGCTTTCTTT. Translation gives CAADGAGEAFF.

This chain joins TRBV20-1 and TRBJ2-5, with D hard to call. The germline V and J ends were trimmed by 0 bases and 7 bases, with 15 bases remaining between them. The CDR3 runs to 14 residues. Germline-derived CDR1 and CDR2 are DFQATT and SNEGSKA (reference sequence). DNA of the CDR3: TGCAGTGCTAGAGAGGAAGCGAGAACGGGGACCCAGTACTTC. It yields the protein CSAREEARTGTQYF.

This clonotype came up many times. The chain uses TRBV29-1 and TRBJ2-5; 7 positions match TRBD1. Trimming at V came to 7 bases and at J to 4 bases, leaving 6 bases not matched to a gene. Germline V gene data show CDR1 as SQVTM and CDR2 as ANQGSEA. This CDR3 contains 12 residues. The CDR3 loop reads CSAEGDRETQYF. The CDR3 region has the DNA TGCAGCGCAGAGGGGGACAGAGAGACCCAGTACTTC.

Worth noting for this clonotype: This may be a read error: a much more frequent sequence differs by one nucleotide. The V gene is TRBV4-1, the J gene TRBJ2-5; unclear D gene. Judging by the DNA end, TRBJ2-7 fits better; the J call may be wrong. The germline V gene has CDR1 MGHRA and CDR2 YSYEKL. The CDR3 has 13 amino acids. The CDR3 DNA reads as TGCGCCAGCAACCAAGATGCCGGCTACGAGCAGTACTTC. The encoded protein is CASNQDAGYEQYF.

The chain combines TRBV4-1 with TRBJ2-2, with 9 nucleotides matching TRBD1. Trimming took 4 bases from V and 5 from J; bases not matched to a gene: 8. In germline, CDR1 is MGHRA, CDR2 YSYEKL. The CDR3 consists of 16 residues. The CDR3, as DNA: TGCGCCAGCAGCCGTTCCGGACAGGGGTGGACCGGGGAGCTGTTTTTT. Its protein is CASSRSGQGWTGELFF.

V and J are TRBV20-1 and TRBJ1-5; D perhaps matches TRBD1 (5 bases). Germline V gene sequence: CDR1 DFQATT, CDR2 SNEGSKA (reference sequence). The V end lost 2 bases, the J end lost 2 bases, and 16 bases lay between the germline ends. This CDR3 has 16 amino acids. The CDR3 here is CSARQLGRIRNQPQHF. The CDR3 DNA reads TGCAGTGCTAGACAGTTGGGACGGATCCGCAATCAGCCCCAGCATTTT.

The chain combines TRBV5-1 with TRBJ2-3, with D tentatively TRBD2 (5 bases). Trimming left V 0 bases short and J 6 bases short, with 14 bases between. The CDR3 length is 15 residues. Germline V gene lookup returns CDR1 SGHRS and CDR2 YFSETQ. The CDR3 DNA reads as TGCGCCAGCAGCTTGGCTCCAGCGGCACCCGATACGCAGTATTTT. Translation: CASSLAPAAPDTQYF.

This chain joins TRBV4-1 and TRBJ2-1; 14 nucleotides agree with TRBD2. This CDR3 is 16 amino acids long. Germline-derived CDR1 and CDR2 are MGHRA and YSYEKL. V lost 1 base and J lost 8; bases outside the gene matches: 4. DNA for the CDR3: TGCGCCAGCAGCCAAGCGACTAGCGGGGGGGCATATGAGCAGTTCTTC. Protein product: CASSQATSGGAYEQFF.

The chain carries TRBV19 and TRBJ2-2; 8 nucleotides match TRBD1. Germline V lookup: CDR1 LNHDA, CDR2 SQIVND (reference sequence). V shed 4 bases, J shed 2 bases, and the junction held 3 bases outside the gene matches. The CDR3 contains 15 residues. This CDR3 is CASSKGQVNTGELFF. CDR3 DNA sequence: TGTGCCAGTAGTAAGGGACAGGTTAACACCGGGGAGCTGTTTTTT.

The chain couples TRBV4-1 to TRBJ2-3; D might be TRBD1 (6 bases). The CDR3 is 15 residues long. Trimming shortened V by 1 base and J by 3 bases, and 11 bases separated the two germline ends. The germline V gene has CDR1 MGHRA and CDR2 YSYEKL. The CDR3 reads CASSQGGRVTDTQYF. The CDR3 DNA sequence: TGCGCCAGCAGCCAAGGGGGGCGCGTGACAGATACGCAGTATTTT.

The rearrangement uses TRBV28 and TRBJ2-3; 15 nucleotides agree with TRBD2. Per germline, CDR1 MDHEN and CDR2 SYDVKM. The junction had 13 bases not matched to a gene; V was cut back by 6 bases and J by 3 bases. This CDR3 comprises 19 residues. The CDR3 DNA reads TGTGCCAGCAGACTTCTTCCGGGACTAGCGGGGGGCGTAACAGATACGCAGTATTTT. It encodes CASRLLPGLAGGVTDTQYF.